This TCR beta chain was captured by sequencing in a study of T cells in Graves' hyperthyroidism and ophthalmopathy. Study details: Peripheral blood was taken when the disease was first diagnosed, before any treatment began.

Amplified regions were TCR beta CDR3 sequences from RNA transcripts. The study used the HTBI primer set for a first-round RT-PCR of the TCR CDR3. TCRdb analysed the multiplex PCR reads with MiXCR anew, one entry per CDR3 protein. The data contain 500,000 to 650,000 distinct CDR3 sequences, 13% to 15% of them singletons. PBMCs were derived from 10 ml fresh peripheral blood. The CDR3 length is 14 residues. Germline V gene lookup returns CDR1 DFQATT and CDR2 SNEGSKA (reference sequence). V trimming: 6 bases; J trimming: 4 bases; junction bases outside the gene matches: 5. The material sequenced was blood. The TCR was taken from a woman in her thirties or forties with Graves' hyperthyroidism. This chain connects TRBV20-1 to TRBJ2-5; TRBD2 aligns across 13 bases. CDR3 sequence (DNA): TGCAGTGCCAAGGGACTAGCGGGGAGAGAGACCCAGTACTTC. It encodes CSAKGLAGRETQYF.